The clone carrying this T cell receptor beta chain was recorded at least ten times. What it recognizes is unknown. The data derive from a study of neurological immune-mediated disorders. The length of the CDR3 is 15 residues. The V and J ends lost 6 bases and 6 bases, in that order; junction bases with no gene match: 6. Germline lookup yields CDR1 MNHEY and CDR2 SVGEGT. Synthesis of cDNA used 5'RACE (with 10-nucleotide random UMIs). TCRdb used MiXCR to reprocess the 5' RACE reads, holding one entry per CDR3 protein. In the table there are about 59,000 distinct CDR3 sequences, approximately 4% of which are singletons. Regarding the study as a whole: The absence of any CDR3 amino acid sequence shared by expanded clones across subjects suggests that repertoires were private in all groups.

The genes are TRBV6-2 or TRBV6-3 and TRBJ2-2, with 11 bases identical to TRBD2. Source material: PBMCs. This TCR derives from a woman under 40 with multiple sclerosis. CDR3 nucleotide sequence: TGTGCCAGCAGCTATAGCGGGAGGGGATCCGGGGAGCTGTTTTTT. This encodes CASSYSGRGSGELFF.